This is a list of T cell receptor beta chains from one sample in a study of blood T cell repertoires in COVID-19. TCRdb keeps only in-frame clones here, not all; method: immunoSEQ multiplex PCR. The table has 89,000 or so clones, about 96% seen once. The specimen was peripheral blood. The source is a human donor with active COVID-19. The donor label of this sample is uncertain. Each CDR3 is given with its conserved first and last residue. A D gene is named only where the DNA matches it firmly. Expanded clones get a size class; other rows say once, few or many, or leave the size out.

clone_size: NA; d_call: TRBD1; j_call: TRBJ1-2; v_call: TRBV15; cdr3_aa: CATSRDIQGTGGYTF
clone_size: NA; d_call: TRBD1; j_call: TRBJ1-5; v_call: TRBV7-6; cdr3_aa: CASSLGGGQGSQPQHF
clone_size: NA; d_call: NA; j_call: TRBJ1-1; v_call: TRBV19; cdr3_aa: CASSIEQTTEAFF
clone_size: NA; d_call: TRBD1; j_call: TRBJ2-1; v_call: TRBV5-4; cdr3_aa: CASSRQGAESYNEQFF
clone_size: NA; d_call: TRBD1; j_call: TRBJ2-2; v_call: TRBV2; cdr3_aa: CASAGTGLGELFF
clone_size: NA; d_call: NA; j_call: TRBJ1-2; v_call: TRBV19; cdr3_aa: CATSWGVGYGYTF
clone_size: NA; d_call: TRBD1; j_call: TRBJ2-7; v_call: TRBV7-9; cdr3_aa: CASSLFVGQAHEQYF
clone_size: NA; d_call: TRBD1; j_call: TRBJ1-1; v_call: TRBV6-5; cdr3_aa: CASRRQYRGNTEAFF
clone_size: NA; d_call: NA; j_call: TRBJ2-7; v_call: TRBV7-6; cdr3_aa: CASSAPLSGGHEQYF
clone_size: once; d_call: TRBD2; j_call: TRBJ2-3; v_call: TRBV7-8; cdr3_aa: CASSLSAGSGRAEGVSTDTQYF
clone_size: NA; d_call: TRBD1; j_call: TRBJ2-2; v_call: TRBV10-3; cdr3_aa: CAIRPGQGAANTGELFF
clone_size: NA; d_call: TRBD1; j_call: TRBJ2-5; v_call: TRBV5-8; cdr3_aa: CASYPQGARETQYF
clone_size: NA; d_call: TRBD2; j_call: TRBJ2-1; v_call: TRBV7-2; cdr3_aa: CASSSMPGGSYNEQFF
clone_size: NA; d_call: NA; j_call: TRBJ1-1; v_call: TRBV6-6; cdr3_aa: CASSYSGAGTEAFF
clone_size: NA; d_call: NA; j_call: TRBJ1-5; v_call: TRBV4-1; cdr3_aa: CASSQDGLSNQPQHF
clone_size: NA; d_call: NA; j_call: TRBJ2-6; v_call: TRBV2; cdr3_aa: CASSERGLYGGANVLTF
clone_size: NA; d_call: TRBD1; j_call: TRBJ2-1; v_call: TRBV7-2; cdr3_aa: CASSAGTGYGNEQFF
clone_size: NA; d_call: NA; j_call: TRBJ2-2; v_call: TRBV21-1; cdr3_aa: CASSRDRAHTGELFF
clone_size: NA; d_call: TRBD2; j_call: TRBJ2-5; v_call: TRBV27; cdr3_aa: CASSFSAGGQETQYF
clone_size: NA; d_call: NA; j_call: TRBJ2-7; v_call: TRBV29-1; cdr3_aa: CSVAGMNYEQYF
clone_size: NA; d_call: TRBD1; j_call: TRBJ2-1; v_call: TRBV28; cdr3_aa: CASSPSGQGNNEQFF
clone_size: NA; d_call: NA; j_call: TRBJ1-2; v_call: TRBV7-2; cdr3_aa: CASSSPGASYTF
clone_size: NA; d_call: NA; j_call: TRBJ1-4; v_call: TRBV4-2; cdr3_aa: CASSQAAQGVNEKLFF
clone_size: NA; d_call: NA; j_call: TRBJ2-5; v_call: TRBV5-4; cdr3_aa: CASSNPSWGRQETQYF
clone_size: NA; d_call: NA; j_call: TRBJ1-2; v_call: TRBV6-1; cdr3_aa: CASSDSLGGYTF
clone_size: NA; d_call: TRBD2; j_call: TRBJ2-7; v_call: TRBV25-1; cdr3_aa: CASSGLAGGPSEQYF
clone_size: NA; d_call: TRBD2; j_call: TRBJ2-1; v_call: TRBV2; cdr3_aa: CARSAGTTYGEEQFF
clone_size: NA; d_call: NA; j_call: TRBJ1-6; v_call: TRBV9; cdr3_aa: CASSVNYRMGSPLHF
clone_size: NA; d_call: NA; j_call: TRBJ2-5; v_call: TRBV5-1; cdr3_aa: CASRSEEGQETQYF
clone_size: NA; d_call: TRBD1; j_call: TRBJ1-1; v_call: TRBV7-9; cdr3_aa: CASRPQGGTEAFF
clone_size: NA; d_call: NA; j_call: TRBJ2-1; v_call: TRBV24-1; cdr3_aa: CATSDFVGSEQFF
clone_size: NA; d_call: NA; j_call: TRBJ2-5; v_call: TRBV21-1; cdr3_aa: CDSSPSGGLAGVVGRETQYF
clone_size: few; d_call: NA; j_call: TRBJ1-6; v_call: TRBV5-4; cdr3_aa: CASSQGRESSPLHF
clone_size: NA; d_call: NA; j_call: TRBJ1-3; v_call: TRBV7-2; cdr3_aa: CASSLGQHSGNTIYF
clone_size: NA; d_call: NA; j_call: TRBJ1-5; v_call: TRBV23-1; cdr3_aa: CASSQPSPPQTEPHSNQPQHF
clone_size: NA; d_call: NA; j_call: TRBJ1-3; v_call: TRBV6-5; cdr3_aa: CASQQRSSGNTIYF
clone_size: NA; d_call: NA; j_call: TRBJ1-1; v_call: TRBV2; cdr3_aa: CASSIQGGNTEAFF
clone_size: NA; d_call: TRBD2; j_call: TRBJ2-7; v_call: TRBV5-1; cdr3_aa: CASRSSGGSYEQYF
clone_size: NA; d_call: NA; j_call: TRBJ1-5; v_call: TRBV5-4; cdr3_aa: CASSLMGGSNQPQHF
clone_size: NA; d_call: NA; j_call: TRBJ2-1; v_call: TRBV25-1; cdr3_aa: CASSPLPSDYNEQFF
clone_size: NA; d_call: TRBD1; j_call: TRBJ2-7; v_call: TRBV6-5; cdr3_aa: CASRGIGTGDSEQYF
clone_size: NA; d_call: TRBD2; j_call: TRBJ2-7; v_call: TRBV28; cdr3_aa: CASSPLAGGLRVQYF
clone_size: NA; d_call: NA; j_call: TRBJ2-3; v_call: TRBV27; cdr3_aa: CASSFVLAGGTDTQYF
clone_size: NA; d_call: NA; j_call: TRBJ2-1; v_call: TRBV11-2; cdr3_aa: CASSFEAETYNEQFF
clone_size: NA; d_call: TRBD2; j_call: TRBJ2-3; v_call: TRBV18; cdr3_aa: CASSPQASGDTQYF
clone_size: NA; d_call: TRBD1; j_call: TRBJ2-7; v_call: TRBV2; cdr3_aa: CASSKTGSSSYEQYF
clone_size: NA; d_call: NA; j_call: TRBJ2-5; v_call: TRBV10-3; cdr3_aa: CAISPLSGAQETQYF
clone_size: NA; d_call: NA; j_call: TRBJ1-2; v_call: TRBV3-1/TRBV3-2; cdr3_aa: CASSQDASGGGYTF
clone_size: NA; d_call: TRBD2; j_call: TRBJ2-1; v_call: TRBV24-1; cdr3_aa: CATSDRDSGSYNEQFF
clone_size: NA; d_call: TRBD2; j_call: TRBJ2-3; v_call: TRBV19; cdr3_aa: CASSGGGRTDTQYF
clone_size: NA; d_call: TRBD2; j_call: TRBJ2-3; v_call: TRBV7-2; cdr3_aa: CASSLVGGGGAADTQYF
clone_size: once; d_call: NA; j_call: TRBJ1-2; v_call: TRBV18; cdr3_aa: CASSPPSTVGGYTF
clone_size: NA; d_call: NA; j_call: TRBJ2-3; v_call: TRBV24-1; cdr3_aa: CATEGHRTDTQYF
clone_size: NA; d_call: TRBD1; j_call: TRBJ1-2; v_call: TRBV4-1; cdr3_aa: CASSKTGYGYTF
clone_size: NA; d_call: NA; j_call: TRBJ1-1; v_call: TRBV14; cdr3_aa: CASSLGGAFTEAFF
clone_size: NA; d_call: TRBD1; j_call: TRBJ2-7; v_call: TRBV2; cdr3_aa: CASATGTNLRQYF
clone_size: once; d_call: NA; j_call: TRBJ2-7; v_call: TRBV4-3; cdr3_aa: CASSQLGRGDNEQYF